These T cell receptor beta chains were read from a single sample in a study of cytomegalovirus exposure and HLA in healthy donors. Libraries were prepared by immunoSEQ multiplex PCR; TCRdb keeps only in-frame clonotypes and omits some of them. Among 150,000 to 180,000 clones listed, roughly 72% were seen once. Sequenced input: PBMCs. The receptor source for this set is a young man in good health and CMV-seronegative. The CDR3 runs from the conserved cysteine through the conserved F or W. Fields, in order: clone size, V gene, D gene, J gene, CDR3 protein, CDR3 DNA. D genes are given only for firm matches. The size of a clone is reported for some rows only, either as once, few or many, or as a class for expanded clones.

>.|TRBV5-1|TRBD2|TRBJ2-7
CASSLVAGDLYEQYF
TGCGCCAGCAGCTTGGTAGCGGGGGATCTTTACGAGCAGTACTTC
>.|TRBV19|TRBD1|TRBJ2-2
CASSPGQGPGELFF
TGTGCCAGTAGTCCGGGACAGGGACCCGGGGAGCTGTTTTTT
>.|TRBV6-5|.|TRBJ2-5
CASSYSTGSKETQYF
TGTGCCAGCAGTTACTCAACCGGGTCGAAAGAGACCCAGTACTTC
>.|TRBV5-6|TRBD1|TRBJ2-7
CASSLPGQHYEQYF
TGTGCCAGCAGCTTACCGGGACAGCACTACGAGCAGTACTTC
>few|TRBV7-2|.|TRBJ1-4
CASSLGHKEGKLFF
TGTGCCAGCAGCTTAGGACATAAAGAGGGAAAACTGTTTTTT
>.|TRBV5-1|.|TRBJ2-7
CASSSPDTDSYEQYF
TGCGCCAGCAGCTCCCCCGACACCGACTCCTACGAGCAGTACTTC
>.|TRBV29-1|TRBD1|TRBJ2-1
CSGLGTGGYNEQFF
TGCAGCGGCCTCGGGACAGGGGGTTACAATGAGCAGTTCTTC
>.|TRBV6-5|.|TRBJ2-5
CASSYSGPGGETQYF
TGTGCCAGCAGTTACTCGGGCCCTGGAGGGGAGACCCAGTACTTC
>.|TRBV19|TRBD2|TRBJ2-2
CASTRSAGVNTGELFF
TGTGCCAGTACTAGGTCAGCGGGGGTAAACACCGGGGAGCTGTTTTTT
>few|TRBV4-2|TRBD1|TRBJ1-4
CASSPGQGGEKLFF
TGTGCCAGCAGCCCCGGACAGGGGGGGGAAAAACTGTTTTTT
>.|TRBV9|TRBD2|TRBJ2-3
CASSPSSGGPTDTQYF
TGTGCCAGCAGCCCTTCCAGCGGGGGCCCCACAGATACGCAGTATTTT
>once|TRBV7-2|.|TRBJ1-6
CASAFTSSYNSPLHF
TGTGCCAGCGCCTTTACGAGCTCCTATAATTCACCCCTCCACTTT
>.|TRBV28|TRBD1|TRBJ2-5
CASSGQGVRETQYF
TGTGCCAGCAGTGGACAGGGGGTCCGCGAGACCCAGTACTTC
>once|TRBV7-9|TRBD1|TRBJ2-7
CASSSLWDRDEQYF
TGTGCCAGCAGCTCACTCTGGGACAGGGACGAGCAGTACTTC
>.|TRBV10-3|TRBD1|TRBJ1-5
CAIRGTGRDQPQHF
TGTGCCATCAGAGGGACAGGGCGGGATCAGCCCCAGCATTTT
>few|TRBV28|.|TRBJ1-5
CASSTQGYQNQPQHF
TGTGCCAGCTCGACCCAGGGGTACCAAAATCAGCCCCAGCATTTT
>.|TRBV28|.|TRBJ1-5
CASSPYEVGRPQHF
TGTGCCAGCAGTCCCTATGAGGTTGGGAGGCCCCAGCATTTT
>.|TRBV30|.|TRBJ1-5
CAWSVAGDQPQHF
TGTGCCTGGAGTGTGGCAGGGGATCAGCCCCAGCATTTT
>.|TRBV6-6|.|TRBJ2-1
CASSHGGLEQFF
TGTGCCAGCAGCCATGGGGGACTTGAGCAGTTCTTC
>.|TRBV7-9|.|TRBJ1-1
CASSLGSGITEAFF
TGTGCCAGCAGCTTAGGTTCAGGGATCACTGAAGCTTTCTTT
>.|TRBV5-4|.|TRBJ2-3
CASSLVRADTDTQYF
TGTGCCAGCAGCTTGGTGCGGGCGGACACAGATACGCAGTATTTT
>.|TRBV11-2|TRBD1|TRBJ2-7
CASSLGTGVSYEQYF
TGTGCCAGCAGCTTAGGGACAGGGGTCTCCTACGAGCAGTACTTC
>.|TRBV11-2|TRBD1|TRBJ2-3
CASSSKTGAERDTQYF
TGTGCCAGCAGCTCTAAAACAGGGGCAGAAAGGGATACGCAGTATTTT
>.|TRBV7-9|.|TRBJ2-7
CASSLGRSGEQYF
TGTGCCAGCAGCTTAGGCAGGTCGGGGGAGCAGTACTTC
>.|TRBV5-4|TRBD1|TRBJ1-5
CASSIGQAARPQHF
TGTGCCAGCAGCATAGGACAGGCCGCTCGCCCCCAGCATTTT
>.|TRBV7-2|.|TRBJ1-6
CASSLETGHLNSPLHF
TGTGCCAGCAGCTTAGAAACGGGACACCTTAATTCACCCCTCCACTTT
>many|TRBV6-1|.|TRBJ2-3
CASSDPSFGSSADTQYF
TGTGCCAGCAGTGATCCTTCGTTTGGCTCATCCGCAGATACGCAGTATTTT
>.|TRBV4-3|.|TRBJ2-7
CASSQDGHLRDYEQYF
TGCGCCAGCAGCCAAGATGGGCATTTACGGGACTACGAGCAGTACTTC
>.|TRBV7-2|.|TRBJ1-2
CASRGGEGYNYGYTF
TGTGCCAGCAGGGGCGGGGAGGGCTATAACTATGGCTACACCTTC
>.|TRBV28|.|TRBJ1-4
CASMEGGGEKLFF
TGTGCCAGCATGGAAGGGGGAGGGGAAAAACTGTTTTTT
>.|TRBV27|.|TRBJ2-1
CASRIPGSEQFF
TGTGCCAGCAGAATTCCCGGTAGTGAGCAGTTCTTC
>few|TRBV7-9|TRBD1|TRBJ1-6
CSSSYGQGSISPLHF
TGTTCCAGCAGCTACGGACAGGGGAGCATTTCACCCCTCCACTTT
>.|TRBV18|TRBD1|TRBJ2-3
CASSPSGTGGADTQYF
TGTGCCAGCTCACCATCCGGGACAGGGGGCGCGGATACGCAGTATTTT
>.|TRBV7-2|.|TRBJ2-2
CASSLAAGELFF
TGTGCCAGCAGCTTAGCCGCCGGGGAGCTGTTTTTT
>.|TRBV6-1|TRBD1|TRBJ1-1
CASSVTGVGVNTEAFF
TGTGCCAGCAGTGTAACAGGGGTGGGAGTGAACACTGAAGCTTTCTTT
>.|TRBV4-3|.|TRBJ1-2
CASSGASYGYTF
TGCGCCAGCAGCGGGGCGAGCTATGGCTACACCTTC
>.|TRBV6-4|.|TRBJ2-1
CASSEGEGEYNEQFF
TGTGCCAGCAGTGAGGGTGAGGGGGAATACAATGAGCAGTTCTTC
>.|TRBV6-1|TRBD1|TRBJ2-1
CASKDRLGYNEQFF
TGTGCCAGCAAGGACAGGTTAGGTTACAATGAGCAGTTCTTC
>.|TRBV5-1|.|TRBJ2-5
CASSWLAEETQYF
TGCGCCAGCAGCTGGTTAGCGGAAGAGACCCAGTACTTC